This T cell receptor (beta chain) was profiled in a study of relationships among human T cell subsets. Memory T cells were selected with anti-CD45RO beads from the CD45RA-negative fraction. CDR1 SQVTM and CDR2 ANQGSEA come from the germline V gene. The CDR3 extends over 14 amino acids. V shed 8 bases, J shed 4 bases, and the junction held 10 bases outside the gene matches. Semiquantitative ARM-PCR amplified T cell receptor alpha and beta CDR3 regions from mRNA. In ARM-PCR, communal superprimers followed tagged nested gene-specific primers for exponential amplification. TCRdb itself ran the multiplex PCR reads through MiXCR, one entry per CDR3 protein. The data show some 10,000 distinct CDR3 sequences, about 52% seen once. This clonotype turned up a few times.

This chain joins TRBV29-1 and TRBJ2-2, with 7 bases identical to TRBD2. Sequenced: memory T cells sorted from blood. The sequence was obtained from a man aged 35-49 years in good health. The CDR3 region is CSPWGGGGTGELFF. CDR3 in DNA: TGCAGCCCATGGGGAGGCGGGGGCACCGGGGAGCTGTTTTTT.